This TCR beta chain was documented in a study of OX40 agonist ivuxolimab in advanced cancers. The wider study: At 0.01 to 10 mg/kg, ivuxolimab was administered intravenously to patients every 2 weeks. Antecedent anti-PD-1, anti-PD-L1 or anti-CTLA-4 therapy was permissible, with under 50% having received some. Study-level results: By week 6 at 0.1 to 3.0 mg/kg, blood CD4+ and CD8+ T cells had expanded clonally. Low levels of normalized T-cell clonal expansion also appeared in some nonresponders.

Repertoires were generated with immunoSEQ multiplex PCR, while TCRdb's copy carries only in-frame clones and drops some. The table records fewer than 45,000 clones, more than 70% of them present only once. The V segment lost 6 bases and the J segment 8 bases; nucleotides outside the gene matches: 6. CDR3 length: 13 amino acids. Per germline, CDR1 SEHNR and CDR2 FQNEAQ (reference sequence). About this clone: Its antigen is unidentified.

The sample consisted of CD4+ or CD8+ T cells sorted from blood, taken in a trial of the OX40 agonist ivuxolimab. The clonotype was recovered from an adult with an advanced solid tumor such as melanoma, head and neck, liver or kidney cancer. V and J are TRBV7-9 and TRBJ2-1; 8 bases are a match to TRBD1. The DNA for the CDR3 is TGTGCCAGCAGGAAGCAGGGGGCCGATGAGCAGTTCTTC. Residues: CASRKQGADEQFF.